Included here is one T cell receptor (beta chain) sequence, with context. Its antigen has not been determined. This clone may be a read error of a much larger clone one base away. From cysteine to phenylalanine, the CDR3 is 13 amino acids long. The only DNA kept is the CDR3, 39 bases in frame from the first base. A distance of 16 bases separates the germline ends of V and J, which lose 4 bases and 9 bases respectively. From a lookup of the germline V gene, CDR1 and CDR2 are SGHRS and YFSETQ. The source of the sample is a study of CD8+CD57+ T cells in acquired aplastic anemia (dated by TCRdb to 2017 to 2018). Describing the broader study: A mean of around 3.3 ug of DNA, ranging from 0.2 to 27.4 ug, was extracted from sorted CD4+ and CD8+ cells. A CD8+CD57+ expansion meant a frequency higher than the mean frequency seen in healthy subjects. Results the study describes overall, beyond this receptor: No significant difference in CD8+ Simpson's diversity was found between patients and healthy controls (P=0.060). Over 25 CD8+ CDR3 sequences were found in both patients and controls but appeared to be highly expressed in patients and within the immunodominant clones of the patients.

Flow cytometry had shown CD8+CD57+ cell expansion in the patients selected for sequencing. Every patient had a diagnosis of severe acquired aplastic anemia based on International Study of Aplastic Anemia and Agranulocytosis and Camitta criteria. No therapy had been received by the patients at the time of blood sampling. In this study, sorted CD4+ and CD8+ T cells from the blood of healthy subjects and of severe aplastic anemia patients had their TCR repertoires deep-sequenced. In the USA, patient enrollment took place under clinicaltrials.gov protocols 00001620, 01623167, 00001397, 00071045, 00081523 and 00961064. Ficoll-Paque density gradient centrifugation was used to isolate peripheral blood mononuclear cells. Before DNA extraction, CD4+ and CD8+ T cells were sorted by FACS or by magnetic beads. Profiling of TCR beta VDJ combinations and CDR3 sequences used genomic DNA as the template. An Illumina HiSeq 2000 was used for TCR repertoire sequencing. On the authors' methods: Repertoire assessment relied on Simpson's diversity index, CDR3 size and DJ length profiles, and TRBV/TRBJ rearrangement plots. Whichever DNA sequence was most abundant in the deep sequencing data was defined as the immunodominant clone. CDR3 amino acid sequences were checked for sharing across subjects and were also compared against the VDJdb database and published repertoires. The raw public reads went through TCRdb reprocessing: fastp at Q25, MiXCR clone calling, in-frame beta chains kept. All rows with the same CDR3 protein become a single entry with the most common DNA and genes. The V and J calls here are based on TCRdb, not the publication. The sample table lists a few hundred thousand distinct CDR3 sequences, roughly 50% of them with a count of one. The top ten clones comprise just under 20% of the sample.

This TCR was sampled from a human donor with aplastic anemia. This chain is built from TRBV5-1 and TRBJ1-1; the best D guess is TRBD1, with 5 bases matching. The specimen sequenced was sorted CD4+, CD8+, or CD8+CD57+ T cells (not recorded which) from PBMCs. The CDR3 is CASSMGQEDKAFF. The base sequence is TGCGCCAGCAGCATGGGGCAGGAAGATAAAGCTTTCTTT.